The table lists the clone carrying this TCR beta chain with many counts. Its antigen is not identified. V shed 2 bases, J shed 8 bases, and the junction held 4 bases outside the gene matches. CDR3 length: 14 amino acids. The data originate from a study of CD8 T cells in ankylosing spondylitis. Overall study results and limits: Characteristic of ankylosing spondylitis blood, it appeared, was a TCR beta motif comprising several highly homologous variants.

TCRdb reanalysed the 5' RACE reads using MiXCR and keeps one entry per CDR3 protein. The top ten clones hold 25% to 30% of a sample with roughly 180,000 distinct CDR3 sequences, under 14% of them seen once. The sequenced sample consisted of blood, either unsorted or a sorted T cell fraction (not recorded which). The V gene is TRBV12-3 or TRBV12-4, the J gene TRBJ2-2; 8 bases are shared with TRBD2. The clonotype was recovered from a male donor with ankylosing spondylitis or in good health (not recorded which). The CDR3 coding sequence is TGTGCCAGCAGTTTACAGCGGGGGTGGGGGGAGCTGTTTTTT. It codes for CASSLQRGWGELFF.